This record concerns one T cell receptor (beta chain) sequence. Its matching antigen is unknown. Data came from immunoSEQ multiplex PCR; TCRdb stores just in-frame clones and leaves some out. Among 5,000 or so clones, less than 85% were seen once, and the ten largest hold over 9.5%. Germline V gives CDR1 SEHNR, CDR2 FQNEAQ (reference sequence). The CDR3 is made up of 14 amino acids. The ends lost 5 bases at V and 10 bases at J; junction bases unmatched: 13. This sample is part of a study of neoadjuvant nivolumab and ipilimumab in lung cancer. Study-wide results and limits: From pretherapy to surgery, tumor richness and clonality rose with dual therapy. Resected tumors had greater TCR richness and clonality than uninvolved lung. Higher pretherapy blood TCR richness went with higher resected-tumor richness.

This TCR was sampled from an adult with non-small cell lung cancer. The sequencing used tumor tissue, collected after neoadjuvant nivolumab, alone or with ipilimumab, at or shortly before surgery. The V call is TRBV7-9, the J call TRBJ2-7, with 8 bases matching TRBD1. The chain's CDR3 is CASSPGGGTGQQYF. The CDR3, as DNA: TGTGCCAGCAGCCCGGGTGGAGGGACAGGACAACAGTACTTC.